This entry is about one T cell receptor (beta chain). The CDR3 is made up of 11 amino acids. In germline, CDR1 is SGHAT, CDR2 FQNNGV. V was pared by 2 bases and J by 12 bases, with 9 bases between. Authors' data handling: Nucleated cell number was recorded as an estimate derived from reference gene primer amplification. The repertoire was sequenced with immunoSEQ multiplex PCR; TCRdb's copy has only in-frame clones and lacks some. That table furnishes V, J and clone size, whereas the DNA furnished D and trimming. The sample shows more than 200,000 clones, roughly 80% of them seen only once. The sample is drawn from a study of blood T cell repertoires in COVID-19.

This chain links TRBV11-2 with TRBJ2-3, with TRBD1 as a possible D gene (6 bases). Sequencing used peripheral blood. The TCR comes from a woman older than 75 with COVID-19, enrolled during active disease. CDR3 nucleotide sequence: TGTGCCAGCAGCTTATCCGGGACACAGTATTTT. Translated, it gives CASSLSGTQYF.